Listed below are T cell receptor beta chains from one sample, sequenced in a study of T-cell reconstitution after alpha-beta-depleted transplantation in children. TCRdb re-derived calls from the PCR reads in MiXCR, one entry per CDR3 protein. The table shows roughly 500,000 distinct CDR3 sequences, with approximately 32% occurring only once. The specimen comprised PBMCs from the stem cell graft donor, sampled from the stem cell graft. These receptors were collected from a human donor who donated a stem cell graft to a child with aplastic anemia. Both conserved end residues are part of each CDR3. Each record gives: V gene, J gene, CDR3 protein.

>TRBV20-1|TRBJ2-5
CSAILAGVETQYF
>TRBV12-3/TRBV12-4|TRBJ1-2
CASSRALRDGYTF
>TRBV4-3|TRBJ2-7
CASSQDDRGYEQYF
>TRBV27|TRBJ2-1
CASSLSGVSGSANNEQFF
>TRBV5-4|TRBJ1-6
CASSLEVIVGDNSPLHF
>TRBV30|TRBJ2-3
CAWSRGDTQYF
>TRBV30|TRBJ2-1
CAWSVANEQFF
>TRBV20-1|TRBJ1-4
CSASKGQTNEKLFF
>TRBV20-1|TRBJ2-2
CSAEDGANTGELFF
>TRBV5-5|TRBJ2-1
CASRAGTSGSFYNEQFF
>TRBV24-1|TRBJ2-2
CATSDRKLDRGHTGELFF
>TRBV9|TRBJ2-2
CASSQGGRELFF
>TRBV7-2|TRBJ1-4
CASRAQLGANEKLFF
>TRBV7-9|TRBJ1-5
CASSPDSFNQPQHF
>TRBV24-1|TRBJ2-7
CATSDGLAGDPYEQYF
>TRBV12-3/TRBV12-4|TRBJ1-1
CASSWVIGTEAFF
>TRBV5-1|TRBJ2-3
CASTPSGISDTQYF
>TRBV6-5|TRBJ2-5
CASSYSGPGGRETQYF
>TRBV5-1|TRBJ2-5
CASSSPITGGETQYF
>TRBV12-3/TRBV12-4|TRBJ2-7
CASRQAGGVIEQYF
>TRBV7-2|TRBJ1-1
CASSSQGLRMNTEAFF
>TRBV12-3/TRBV12-4|TRBJ2-1
CASSFFVRHNEQFF
>TRBV20-1|TRBJ1-5
CSASISPNQPQHF
>TRBV4-2|TRBJ1-4
CASSQLQLREKLFF
>TRBV5-5|TRBJ1-3
CASSFGTLWGNTIYF
>TRBV5-1|TRBJ1-6
CASSLEGGMNSPLHF
>TRBV7-9|TRBJ2-5
CASSPVMGGYQETQYF
>TRBV12-3/TRBV12-4|TRBJ2-5
CASSFAQGLQETQYF